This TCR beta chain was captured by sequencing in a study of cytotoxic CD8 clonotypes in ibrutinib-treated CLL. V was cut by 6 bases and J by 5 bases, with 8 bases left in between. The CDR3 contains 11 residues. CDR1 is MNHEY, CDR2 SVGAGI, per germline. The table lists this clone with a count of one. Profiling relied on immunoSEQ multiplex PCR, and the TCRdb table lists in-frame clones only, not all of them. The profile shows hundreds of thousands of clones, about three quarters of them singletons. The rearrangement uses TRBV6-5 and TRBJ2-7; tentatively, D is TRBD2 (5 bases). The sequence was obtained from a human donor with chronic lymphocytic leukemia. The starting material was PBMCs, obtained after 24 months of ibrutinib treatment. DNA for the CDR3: TGTGCCAGCAGAGGAGGCCACGAGCAGTACTTC. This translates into CASRGGHEQYF.